These 10 T cell receptor beta chains were all obtained from the same sample, sequenced in a study of blood T cell repertoires in COVID-19. Method: immunoSEQ multiplex PCR; TCRdb's copy keeps in-frame clones and lacks some. The sample yields roughly 50,000 clones, less than 95% seen once. Sequencing input: peripheral blood. The receptor source for this set is a woman in her forties with active COVID-19.

The chain employs TRBV27 and TRBJ2-7, with D possibly being TRBD1 (6 bases). Germline V gene sequence: CDR1 MNHEY, CDR2 SMNVEV (reference sequence). The CDR3 sequence is 16 residues long. Trimming left V 0 bases short and J 2 bases short, with 14 bases between. The CDR3 nucleotides are TGTGCCAGCAGTTTATCCGGGCAGGGGAGAACCTACGAGCAGTACTTC. Encoded protein: CASSLSGQGRTYEQYF.

The chain links TRBV2 to TRBJ2-2, with D perhaps TRBD2 (6 bases). Germline loops: CDR1 SNHLY, CDR2 FYNNEI. The length of the CDR3 is 12 residues. With 9 bases removed from V and 5 bases from J, the gap between germline ends came to 10 bases. CDR3 sequence reads: CASMEGTGELFF. The CDR3 DNA reads as TGTGCCAGTATGGAGGGGACCGGGGAGCTGTTTTTT.

The chain employs TRBV3-1 (or the pseudogene TRBV3-2) and TRBJ2-3; D is possibly TRBD2 (7 bases). V lost 3 bases to trimming and J lost 2 bases, with 18 bases between them. There are 17 residues in the CDR3. CDR1 LGHDT and CDR2 YNNKEL come from the germline V gene (reference sequence). In nucleotides, the CDR3 is TGTGCCAGCAGCCAGGTTGGGGGGGCGGTCGTCACAGATACGCAGTATTTT. This gives the protein CASSQVGGAVVTDTQYF.

The rearrangement joins TRBV3-1 (or the pseudogene TRBV3-2) to TRBJ1-3; D uncertain. From germline, CDR1 is LGHDT and CDR2 YNNKEL (reference sequence). The CDR3 loop spans 13 amino acids. Trimming removed 0 bases at V and 4 bases at J, with 4 bases between. CDR3 nucleotide sequence: TGTGCCAGCAGCCAAGACAGGGGAAACACCATATATTTT. It is translated as CASSQDRGNTIYF.

The chain employs TRBV21-1 and TRBJ1-1; the table's D call of TRBD1 was not tested on the DNA. TRBV21-1 represents a pseudogene. The CDR3 is made up of 16 amino acids. CDR3 in DNA: TGTGCCAGCCCCAGGCCCCCCGGGACAGGGGTCACTGAAGCTTTCTTT. Protein product: CASPRPPGTGVTEAFF.

The chain uses TRBV19 and TRBJ2-5, with 7 bases that match TRBD2. Germline CDR1 LNHDA, CDR2 SQIVND (reference sequence). The CDR3 runs to 13 residues. V lost 6 bases, J lost 2 bases, and 3 bases stayed unmatched. The CDR3 loop reads CASSSSGQETQYF. Written as DNA, the CDR3 is TGTGCCAGTAGCTCTAGCGGACAAGAGACCCAGTACTTC.

V is TRBV29-1 and J is TRBJ1-3; D call uncertain. Germline CDR1 is SQVTM and CDR2 is ANQGSEA. CDR3 size: 13 residues. V lost 4 bases and J lost 3, with 10 bases in between. In DNA, the CDR3 is TGCAGCGTTGGCCTGGGCGTTGGAAACACCATATATTTT. It encodes CSVGLGVGNTIYF.

V and J are TRBV18 and TRBJ1-6; D may be TRBD1 (6 bases). Trimming removed 1 base at V and 7 bases at J, with 14 bases between. Germline V lookup: CDR1 KGHSH, CDR2 LQKENI. This CDR3 spans 16 amino acids. The CDR3 sequence is CASSPQVGARNSPLHF. CDR3 nucleotides: TGTGCCAGCTCACCACAGGTGGGGGCGCGGAATTCACCCCTCCACTTT.

The rearrangement links TRBV3-1 (or the pseudogene TRBV3-2) to TRBJ1-4, with 8 bases aligning to TRBD1. CDR3 length: 13 residues. Germline V gene sequence: CDR1 LGHDT, CDR2 YNNKEL (reference sequence). The junction had 7 bases not matched to a gene; V was cut back by 11 bases and J by 5 bases. The CDR3, as DNA: TGTGCCGGACCGGGACAGGAGAATGAAAAACTGTTTTTT. Protein product: CAGPGQENEKLFF.

The rearrangement links TRBV25-1 to TRBJ2-1; the D gene is possibly TRBD1 (6 bases). This CDR3 contains 15 residues. Germline CDR1 is MGHDK and CDR2 is SYGVNS. Trimming cost V 2 bases and J 4 bases, with 12 bases left between them. The CDR3 loop reads CASSEKAGAYNEQFF. CDR3 bases: TGTGCCAGCAGTGAAAAGGCAGGGGCTTACAATGAGCAGTTCTTC.